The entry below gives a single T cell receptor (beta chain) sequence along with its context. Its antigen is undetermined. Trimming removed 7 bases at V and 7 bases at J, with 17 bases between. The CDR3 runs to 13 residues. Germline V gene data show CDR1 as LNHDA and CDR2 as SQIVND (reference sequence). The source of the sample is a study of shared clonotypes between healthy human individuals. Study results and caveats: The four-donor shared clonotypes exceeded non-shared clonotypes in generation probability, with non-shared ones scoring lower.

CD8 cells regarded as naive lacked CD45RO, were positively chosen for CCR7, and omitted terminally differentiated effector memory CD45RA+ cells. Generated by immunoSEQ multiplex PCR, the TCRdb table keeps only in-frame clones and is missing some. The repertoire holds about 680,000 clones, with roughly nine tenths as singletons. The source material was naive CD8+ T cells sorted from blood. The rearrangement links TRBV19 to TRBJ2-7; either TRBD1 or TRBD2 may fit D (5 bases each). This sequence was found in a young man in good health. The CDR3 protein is CASNPGPSLEQYF. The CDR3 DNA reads TGTGCCAGTAACCCGGGACCGTCGCTAGAGCAGTACTTC.